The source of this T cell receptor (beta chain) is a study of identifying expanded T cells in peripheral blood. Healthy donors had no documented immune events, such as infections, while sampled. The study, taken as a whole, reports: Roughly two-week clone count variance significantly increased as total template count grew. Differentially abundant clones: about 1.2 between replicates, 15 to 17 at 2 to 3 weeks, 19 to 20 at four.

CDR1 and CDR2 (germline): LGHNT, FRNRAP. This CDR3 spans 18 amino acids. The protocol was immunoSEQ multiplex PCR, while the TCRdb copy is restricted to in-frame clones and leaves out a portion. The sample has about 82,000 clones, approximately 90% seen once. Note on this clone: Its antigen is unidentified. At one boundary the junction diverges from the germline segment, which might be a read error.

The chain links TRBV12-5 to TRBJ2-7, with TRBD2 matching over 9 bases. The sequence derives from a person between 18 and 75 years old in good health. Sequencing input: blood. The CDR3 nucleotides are TGTGCTAGTGGTTTGGACCAAAGCGGGAGGAGACAGGCCTACGTGCAGTACTTC. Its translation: CASGLDQSGRRQAYVQYF.